The clone carrying this T cell receptor (beta chain) showed up just a few times. Its antigen remains unidentified. With a J-beta primer mix and a sample-barcoded 5' primer, a second PCR ran about 7 to 12 cycles. TCRdb processed the 5' RACE reads anew with MiXCR; each CDR3 protein has one entry. The sample has over 450,000 distinct CDR3 sequences; 24% are singletons. The entry originates in a study of blood T cells in healthy people across ages. CDR1 MDHEN and CDR2 SYDVKM come from the germline V gene. V gave up 6 bases and J gave up 3 bases; unmatched junction bases: 11. There are 17 residues in the CDR3. Notes on the study in general: Comparison with aged donors showed that long-lived donors had more naive CD4+ cells and higher diversity. Older age went with lower TCR beta diversity per million T cells, in a roughly linear way.

Every donor gave 9.5 to 10 milliliters of peripheral blood. These same records also appear under a second study, on T cells of mothers and their children. From that second work: A few healthy Caucasian mothers gave samples, and so did their six children.

V gene TRBV28 combines with J gene TRBJ1-3; TRBD1 matches at 10 bases. The sequence came from a boy aged 5-17 years in good health. Sequencing was carried out using blood. CDR3 in DNA: TGTGCCAGCAGGGGACCCCGGGGGGACAGGGGTGGAAACACCATATATTTT. Amino acid sequence: CASRGPRGDRGGNTIYF.